These 14 T cell receptor beta chains share one sample of origin, sequenced in a study of identical twins. TCRdb called the 5' RACE reads again in MiXCR, with one record for every CDR3 protein. Of under 900,000 distinct CDR3 sequences listed, 15% to 20% were seen once; the top ten hold about an eighth. This same sample was also taken into another study, of T cells expressing NK-cell markers.

Sequencing was done on a sample of PBMCs. These receptors came from a woman aged 18-35 years in good health.

This clonotype was seen ten or more times. V gene TRBV6-1 combines with J gene TRBJ1-2, with D perhaps matching TRBD1 (6 bases). Germline CDR1 is MNHNS and CDR2 is SASEGT. This CDR3 is 12 amino acids long. V was shortened by 4 bases and J by 4 bases, with 7 bases between the two germline ends. The CDR3 DNA reads TGTGCCAGCAGTGGGACAGCCTATGGCTACACCTTC. It yields the protein CASSGTAYGYTF.

This chain connects TRBV15 to TRBJ1-5; TRBD1 might be the D (6 bases). Trimming left V 0 bases short and J 3 bases short, with 9 bases between. There are 15 residues in the CDR3. Germline-derived CDR1 and CDR2 are LNHNV and YYDKDF (reference sequence). The CDR3 DNA reads as TGTGCCACCAGCAGAGACAGGGGCAACAATCAGCCCCAGCATTTT. Translated: CATSRDRGNNQPQHF.

A few counts support this clonotype. V usage is TRBV12-3 or TRBV12-4 and J usage is TRBJ2-1; the D call may be TRBD1 or TRBD2 (5 bases each). The V and J ends lost 3 bases and 10 bases respectively, with 13 bases between them. This CDR3 is built from 13 residues. CDR3 coding DNA: TGTGCCAGCAGTTTGATCGGGGCCCCCGAGCAGTTCTTC. It encodes CASSLIGAPEQFF.

This chain uses TRBV27 with TRBJ2-7; 7 nucleotides match TRBD2. Per the germline V gene, CDR1 is MNHEY and CDR2 is SMNVEV (reference sequence). Germline trimming cut 8 bases from V and 0 bases from J; bases unmatched to any gene: 13. This CDR3 contains 16 residues. The CDR3: CASRARLAESSYEQYF. The CDR3, as DNA: TGTGCCAGCCGTGCCCGGCTAGCGGAGAGCTCCTACGAGCAGTACTTC.

CDR3 coding DNA: TGCGCCAGCAGCTTGGCCCAGCGGGGACCAGATACGCAGTATTTT. This translates into CASSLAQRGPDTQYF. The V and J genes are TRBV5-1 and TRBJ2-3; 7 bases fit TRBD2. The CDR3 runs 15 residues. The V segment lost 0 bases and the J segment 4 bases; nucleotides outside the gene matches: 5. The V gene's germline CDR1 is SGHRS and CDR2 YFSETQ.

In DNA, the CDR3 is TGTGCCAGCAGTTATTACAGGGGGGCTCAGCCCCAGCATTTT. Its protein is CASSYYRGAQPQHF. This chain connects TRBV6-5 to TRBJ1-5; 8 bases line up with TRBD1. This CDR3 comprises 14 residues. The J segment lost 6 bases and the V segment lost 3 bases, leaving 4 bases of the junction unmatched. Germline CDR1 MNHEY, CDR2 SVGAGI.

This clonotype has a handful of counts. This sequence joins TRBV7-8 and TRBJ1-1, with TRBD1 as a possible D gene (5 bases). The germline gives CDR1 SGHVS, CDR2 FQNEAQ. Trimming took off 7 bases at V and 6 bases at J, with 18 bases between the two ends. This CDR3 comprises 14 residues. In DNA, the CDR3 is TGTGCCAGCACTGAGTGGGAGGGGAGGGCTGAAGCTTTCTTT. Amino acid sequence: CASTEWEGRAEAFF.

Only a few counts were recorded for this clonotype. The chain has TRBV6-5 and TRBJ2-1; D not certain. CDR1 MNHEY and CDR2 SVGAGI come from the germline V gene. Trimming stripped 0 bases from V and 0 bases from J, with 12 bases between. This CDR3 spans 17 amino acids. The chain's CDR3 is CASSYSISSRSYNEQFF. The CDR3 DNA is TGTGCCAGCAGTTACTCGATCAGCAGCCGCTCCTACAATGAGCAGTTCTTC.

CDR3 residues: CASSQEPGSRGGYEQYF. The CDR3 nucleotides are TGCGCCAGCAGCCAAGAGCCTGGTAGCAGGGGTGGCTACGAGCAGTACTTC. This chain joins TRBV4-3 and TRBJ2-7; perhaps TRBD1 as D (6 bases). CDR1 LGHNA and CDR2 YSLEER come from the germline V gene. CDR3 size: 17 residues. V was clipped by 0 bases and J by 3 bases, with 18 bases between them.

The V call is TRBV20-1, the J call TRBJ2-7; 16 bases are a match to TRBD2. V trimming: 6 bases; J trimming: 8 bases; junction bases outside the gene matches: 7. The CDR3 extends over 14 amino acids. From germline, CDR1 is DFQATT and CDR2 SNEGSKA (reference sequence). The CDR3 spells CSALPGLAGGKQYF. For the CDR3, the DNA is TGCAGTGCCCTCCCGGGACTAGCGGGAGGGAAGCAGTACTTC.

This clonotype was seen only a few times. This chain joins TRBV15 and TRBJ2-5, with D unresolved. The CDR3 length is 17 residues. CDR1 is LNHNV, CDR2 YYDKDF, per germline (reference sequence). V was trimmed by 0 bases and J by 2 bases, leaving 16 bases between them. CDR3 region: CATSRDRDGPKQETQYF. The CDR3 nucleotides read TGTGCCACCAGCAGAGATCGAGACGGGCCGAAACAAGAGACCCAGTACTTC.

This clonotype was detected only a few times. The rearrangement joins TRBV5-7 to TRBJ2-7; D uncertain. TRBV5-7 is placed among ORFs of uncertain function. V lost 0 bases and J lost 2, with 6 bases in between. The CDR3 has 13 residues. The chain's CDR3 is CASSLGKPYEQYF. DNA for the CDR3: TGTGCCAGCAGCTTGGGGAAACCCTACGAGCAGTACTTC.

This clonotype was seen a handful of times. V and J are TRBV15 and TRBJ2-1, with 9 bases identical to TRBD2. The CDR3 has 18 amino acids. V lost 0 bases to trimming and J lost 9 bases; unmatched junction nucleotides: 15. In germline, CDR1 is LNHNV, CDR2 YYDKDF (reference sequence). CDR3 in DNA: TGTGCCACCAGCAGAGATATGGGGCTAGCGGGAATCGAGGGTGAGCAGTTCTTC. As protein: CATSRDMGLAGIEGEQFF.

This chain uses TRBV6-4 with TRBJ2-3; D is perhaps TRBD1 (6 bases). The V and J ends lost 5 bases and 2 bases respectively, with 11 bases between them. CDR3 length: 14 residues. CDR1 and CDR2 (germline): MRHNA, SNTAGT. The CDR3 loop is CASSIQGFTDTQYF. DNA for the CDR3: TGTGCCAGCAGTATACAGGGTTTCACAGATACGCAGTATTTT.